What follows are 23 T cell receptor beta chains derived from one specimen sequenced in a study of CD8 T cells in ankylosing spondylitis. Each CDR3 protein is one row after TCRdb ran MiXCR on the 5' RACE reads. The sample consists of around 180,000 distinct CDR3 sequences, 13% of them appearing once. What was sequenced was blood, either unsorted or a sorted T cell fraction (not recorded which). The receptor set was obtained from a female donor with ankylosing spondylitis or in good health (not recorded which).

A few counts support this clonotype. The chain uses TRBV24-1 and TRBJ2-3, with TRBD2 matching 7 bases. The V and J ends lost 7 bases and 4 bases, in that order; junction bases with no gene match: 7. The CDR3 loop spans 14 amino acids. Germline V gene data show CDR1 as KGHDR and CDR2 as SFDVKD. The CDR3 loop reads CATSDQGGADTQYF. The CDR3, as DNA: TGTGCCACCAGCGACCAGGGAGGGGCAGATACGCAGTATTTT.

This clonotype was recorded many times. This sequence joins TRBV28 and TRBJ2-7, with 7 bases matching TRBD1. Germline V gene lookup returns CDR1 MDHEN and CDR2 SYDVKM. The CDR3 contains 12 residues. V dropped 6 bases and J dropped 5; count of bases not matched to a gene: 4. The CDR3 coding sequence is TGTGCCAGCAGCTTTGACAGGGACGAGCAGTACTTC. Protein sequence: CASSFDRDEQYF.

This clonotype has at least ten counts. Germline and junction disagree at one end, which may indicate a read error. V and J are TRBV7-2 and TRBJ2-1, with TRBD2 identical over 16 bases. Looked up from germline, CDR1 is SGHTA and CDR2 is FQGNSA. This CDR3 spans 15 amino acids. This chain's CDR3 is CASSLGLAGGGEQFF. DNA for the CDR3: TGCGCCAGCAGCTTGGGACTAGCGGGAGGGGGTGAGCAGTTCTTC. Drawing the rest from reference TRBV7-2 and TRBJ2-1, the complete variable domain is GAGVSQSPSNKVTEKGKDVELRCDPISGHTALYWYRQSLGQGLEFLIYFQGNSAPDKSGLPSDRFSAERTGGSVSTLTIQRTQQEDSAVYLCASSLGLAGGGEQFFGPGTRLTVL.

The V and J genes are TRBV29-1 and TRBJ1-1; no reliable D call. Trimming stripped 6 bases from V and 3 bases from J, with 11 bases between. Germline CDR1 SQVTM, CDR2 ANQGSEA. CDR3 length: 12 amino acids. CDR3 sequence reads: CSVGSTDTEAFF. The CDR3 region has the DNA TGCAGCGTGGGTAGCACGGACACTGAAGCTTTCTTT.

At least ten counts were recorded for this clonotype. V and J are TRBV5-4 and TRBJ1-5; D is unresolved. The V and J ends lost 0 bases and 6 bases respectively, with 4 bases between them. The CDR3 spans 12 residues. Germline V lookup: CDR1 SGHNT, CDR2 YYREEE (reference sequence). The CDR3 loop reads CASSLDSQPQHF. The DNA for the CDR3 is TGTGCCAGCAGCTTGGACAGTCAGCCCCAGCATTTT.

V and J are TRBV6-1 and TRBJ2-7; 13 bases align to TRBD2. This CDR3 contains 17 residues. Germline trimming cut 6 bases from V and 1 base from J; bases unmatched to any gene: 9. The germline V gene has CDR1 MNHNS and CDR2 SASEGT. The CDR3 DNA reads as TGTGCCAGCAGGAGACTAGCGGGAGGCCTCACTTCCTACGAGCAGTACTTC. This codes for CASRRLAGGLTSYEQYF.

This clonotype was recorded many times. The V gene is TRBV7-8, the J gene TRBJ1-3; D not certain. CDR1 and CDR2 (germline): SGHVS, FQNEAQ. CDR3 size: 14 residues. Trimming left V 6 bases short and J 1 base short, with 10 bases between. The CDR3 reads CASRLTGSGNTIYF. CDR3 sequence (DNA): TGTGCCAGCAGGCTAACGGGTTCTGGAAACACCATATATTTT.

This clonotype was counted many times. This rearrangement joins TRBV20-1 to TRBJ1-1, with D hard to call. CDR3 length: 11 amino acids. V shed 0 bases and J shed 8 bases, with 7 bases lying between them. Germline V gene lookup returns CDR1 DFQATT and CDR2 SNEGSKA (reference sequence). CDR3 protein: CSARDWPEAFF. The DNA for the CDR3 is TGCAGTGCTAGAGATTGGCCCGAAGCTTTCTTT.

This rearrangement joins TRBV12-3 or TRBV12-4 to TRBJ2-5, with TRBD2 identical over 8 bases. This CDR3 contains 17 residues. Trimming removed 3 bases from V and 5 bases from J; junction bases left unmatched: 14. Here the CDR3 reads CASSFSSPGLVMETQYF. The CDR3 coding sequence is TGTGCCAGCAGTTTCTCCTCTCCGGGACTAGTTATGGAGACCCAGTACTTC.

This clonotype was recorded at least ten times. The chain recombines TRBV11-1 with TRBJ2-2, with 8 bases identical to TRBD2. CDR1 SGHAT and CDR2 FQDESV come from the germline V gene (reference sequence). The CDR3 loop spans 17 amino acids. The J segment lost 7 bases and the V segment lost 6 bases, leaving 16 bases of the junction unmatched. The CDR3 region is CASRGLRLATWGGELFF. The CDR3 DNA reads TGTGCCAGCAGGGGACTTCGACTAGCGACCTGGGGCGGGGAGCTGTTTTTT.

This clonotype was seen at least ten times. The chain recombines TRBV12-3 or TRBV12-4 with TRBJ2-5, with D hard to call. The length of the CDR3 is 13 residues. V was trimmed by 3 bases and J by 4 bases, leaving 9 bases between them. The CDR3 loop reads CASSLGSPETQYF. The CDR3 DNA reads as TGTGCCAGCAGTTTGGGTAGTCCAGAGACCCAGTACTTC.

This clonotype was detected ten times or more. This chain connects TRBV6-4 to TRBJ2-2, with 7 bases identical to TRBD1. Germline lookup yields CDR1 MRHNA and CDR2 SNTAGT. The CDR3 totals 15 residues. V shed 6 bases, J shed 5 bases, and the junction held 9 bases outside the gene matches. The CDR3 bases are TGTGCCAGCAGACCAGGGGGTCCCGGAACCGGGGAGCTGTTTTTT. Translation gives CASRPGGPGTGELFF.

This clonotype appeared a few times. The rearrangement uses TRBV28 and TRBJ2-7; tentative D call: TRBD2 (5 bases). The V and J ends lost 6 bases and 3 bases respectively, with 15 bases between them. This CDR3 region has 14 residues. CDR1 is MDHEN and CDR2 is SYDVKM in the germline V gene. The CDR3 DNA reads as TGTGCCAGCAGCCCGAGCGGAAAGGACTACGAGCAGTACTTC. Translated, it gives CASSPSGKDYEQYF.

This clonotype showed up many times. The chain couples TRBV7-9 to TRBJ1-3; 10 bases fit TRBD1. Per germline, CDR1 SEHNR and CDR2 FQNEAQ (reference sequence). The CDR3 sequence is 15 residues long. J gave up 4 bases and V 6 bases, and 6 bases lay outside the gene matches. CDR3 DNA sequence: TGTGCCAGCAGTTATCGGACAGGGGGAGGAAACACCATATATTTT. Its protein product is CASSYRTGGGNTIYF. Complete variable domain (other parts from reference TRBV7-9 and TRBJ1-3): DTGVSQNPRHKITKRGQNVTFRCDPISEHNRLYWYRQTLGQGPEFLTYFQNEAQLEKSRLLSDRFSAERPKGSFSTLEIQRTEQGDSAMYLCASSYRTGGGNTIYFGEGSWLTVV.

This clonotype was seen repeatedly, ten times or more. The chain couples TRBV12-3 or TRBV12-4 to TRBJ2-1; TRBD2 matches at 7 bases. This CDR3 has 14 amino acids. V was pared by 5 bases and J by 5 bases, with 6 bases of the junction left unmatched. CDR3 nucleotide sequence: TGTGCCAGCAGTCCTCCCCGGGGGGACAATGAGCAGTTCTTC. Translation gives CASSPPRGDNEQFF.

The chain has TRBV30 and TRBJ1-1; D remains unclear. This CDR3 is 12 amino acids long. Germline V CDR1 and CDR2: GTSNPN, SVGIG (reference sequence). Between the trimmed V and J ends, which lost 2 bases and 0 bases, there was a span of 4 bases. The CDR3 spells CAWSSLNTEAFF. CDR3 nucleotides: TGTGCCTGGAGTTCGCTGAACACTGAAGCTTTCTTT.

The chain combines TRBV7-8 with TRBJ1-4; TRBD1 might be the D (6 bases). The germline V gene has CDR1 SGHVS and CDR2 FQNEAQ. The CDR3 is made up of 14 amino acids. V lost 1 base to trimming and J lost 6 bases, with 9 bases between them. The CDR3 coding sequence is TGTGCCAGCAGCTTAGACAGGGACTATGAAAAACTGTTTTTT. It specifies CASSLDRDYEKLFF.

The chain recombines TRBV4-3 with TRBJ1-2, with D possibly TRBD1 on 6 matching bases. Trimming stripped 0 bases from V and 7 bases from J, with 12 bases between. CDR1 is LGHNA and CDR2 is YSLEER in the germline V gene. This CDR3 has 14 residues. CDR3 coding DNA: TGCGCCAGCAGCCAAGAGGCGGGGGCAGGTGGCTACACCTTC. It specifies CASSQEAGAGGYTF.

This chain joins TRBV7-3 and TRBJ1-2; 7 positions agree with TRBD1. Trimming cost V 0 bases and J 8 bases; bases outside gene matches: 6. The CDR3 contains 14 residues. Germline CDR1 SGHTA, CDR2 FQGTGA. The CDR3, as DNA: TGTGCCAGCAGCTTAACTGGGACAGAGAGAGGCTACACCTTC. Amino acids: CASSLTGTERGYTF.

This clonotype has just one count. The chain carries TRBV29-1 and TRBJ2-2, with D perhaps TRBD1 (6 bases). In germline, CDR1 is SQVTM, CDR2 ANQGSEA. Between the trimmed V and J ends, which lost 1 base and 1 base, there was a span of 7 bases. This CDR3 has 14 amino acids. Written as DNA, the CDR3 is TGCAGCGTTGAAGCGACAGGGAACACCGGGGAGCTGTTTTTT. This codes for CSVEATGNTGELFF.

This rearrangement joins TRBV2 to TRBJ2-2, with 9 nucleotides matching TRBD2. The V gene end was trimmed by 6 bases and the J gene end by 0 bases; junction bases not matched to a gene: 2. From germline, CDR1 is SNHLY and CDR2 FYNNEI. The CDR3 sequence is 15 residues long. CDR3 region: CASSGTSPNTGELFF. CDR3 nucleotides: TGTGCCAGCAGCGGGACTAGCCCGAACACCGGGGAGCTGTTTTTT.

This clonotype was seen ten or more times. CDR3 bases: TGCGCCAGCAGCCAAGATGAGACTAGCGGACTACTAGGGGAGCAGTACTTC. It encodes CASSQDETSGLLGEQYF. This sequence joins TRBV4-3 and TRBJ2-7; 9 bases match TRBD2. This CDR3 is built from 17 residues. The junction had 13 bases not matched to a gene; V was cut back by 0 bases and J by 7 bases. Germline assignment: CDR1 LGHNA and CDR2 YSLEER.

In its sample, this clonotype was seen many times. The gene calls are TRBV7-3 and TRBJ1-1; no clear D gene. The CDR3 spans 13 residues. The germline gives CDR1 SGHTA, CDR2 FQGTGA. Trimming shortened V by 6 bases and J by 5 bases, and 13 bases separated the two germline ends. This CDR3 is CASSSAIGTEAFF. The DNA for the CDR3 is TGTGCCAGCAGTTCGGCAATTGGGACTGAAGCTTTCTTT.